The text below deals with one TCR beta chain. The antigen this receptor binds is unknown. Within one base of it there is no much larger clone, and no base qualities were kept. Library construction relied on the immunoSEQ multiplex PCR assay. TCRdb took this table from immuneACCESS and kept in-frame rearrangements with V and J called. Such tables lack part of the clones; where checked against another copy, unresolved V genes explain under half of the gap, and the rest is unexplained. The sample table shows 45,000 or so clones, and 89% are seen once. Jointly, the top ten make up approximately 12% of the sample. Donors were patients with melanoma. The data were taken from a study of CD4+ T cells in melanoma (dated by TCRdb to between 2021 and 2023). General notes on the study: The study examined neoantigen-specific CD4+ T cells in human melanoma.

On the study overall, not on this receptor specifically: Neoantigen-specific CD4+ T cells in melanoma were reported to have a range of differentiation states. Neoantigen-specific CD4+ T cells were reported to be correlated with the function of CD8+ T cells, macrophages and B cells.

Input material: peripheral blood. The clonotype originates from a human donor with melanoma.

The bases are TGTGCCTATGCTTCGTGGGGAGGCGGCTACACCTTC. This sequence encodes CAYASWGGGYTF. The V gene is TRBV30 and the J gene is TRBJ1-2, with the D gene not clear enough to name. V is clipped by 7 bases and J by 8 bases, and the sequence between their germline boundaries is 17 bases long. The CDR3 numbers 12 residues from cysteine through phenylalanine. Only the CDR3 part of the read is kept: 36 bases, read in frame from the first base. According to the germline V gene (reference sequence), CDR1 reads GTSNPN and CDR2 reads SVGIG.